This T cell receptor beta chain originates from a study of OX40 agonist ivuxolimab in advanced cancers. Study summary: Administration of intravenous ivuxolimab to patients occurred every 2 weeks at 0.01 to 10 mg/kg. Aged about 20 to 80 with a mean of about 60 years, they were 75% to 85% male. Study results and caveats: Average numbers of expanded clones were greater in CD8+ T cells than in CD4+.

Regarding this clone: The antigen remains unidentified.

The germline CDR1 and CDR2 sequences are SGDLS and YYNGEE. V shed 0 bases, J shed 5 bases, and the junction held 4 bases outside the gene matches. The CDR3 runs to 16 residues. The table came from immunoSEQ multiplex PCR; TCRdb's copy has only in-frame clones and leaves some out. The data contain roughly 41,000 clones, 70% to 90% of them singletons. Baseline, cycle 4 day 1, and cycle 7 day 1 were the blood sampling points. The chain joins TRBV9 to TRBJ2-1, with TRBD1 matching 11 bases. The material sequenced was CD4+ or CD8+ T cells sorted from blood, taken in a trial of the OX40 agonist ivuxolimab. The origin of this receptor is an adult with an advanced solid tumor such as melanoma, head and neck, liver or kidney cancer. The CDR3 region has the DNA TGTGCCAGCAGCGTAGGGGGACAGGGGGACAACAATGAGCAGTTCTTC. It codes for CASSVGGQGDNNEQFF.